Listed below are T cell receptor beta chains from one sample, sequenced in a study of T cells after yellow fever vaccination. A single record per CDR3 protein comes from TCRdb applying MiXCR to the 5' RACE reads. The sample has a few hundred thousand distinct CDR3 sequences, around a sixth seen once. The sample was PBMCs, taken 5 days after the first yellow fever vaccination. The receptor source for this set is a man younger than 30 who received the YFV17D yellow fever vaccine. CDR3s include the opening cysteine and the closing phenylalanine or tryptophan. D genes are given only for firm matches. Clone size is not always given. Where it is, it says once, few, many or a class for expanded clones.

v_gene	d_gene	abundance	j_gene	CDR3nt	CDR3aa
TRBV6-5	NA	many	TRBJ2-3	TGTGCCAGCAGGACCGGGGGAGTGGATACGCAGTATTTT	CASRTGGVDTQYF
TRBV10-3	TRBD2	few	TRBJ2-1	TGTGCCATCAGTGCCTACTCTGGGACTAGCGGGGGGTTGGACAATGAGCAGTTCTTC	CAISAYSGTSGGLDNEQFF
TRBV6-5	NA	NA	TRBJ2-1	TGTGCCAGCAGTTACAGGACTGTCCCCTACAATGAGCAGTTCTTC	CASSYRTVPYNEQFF
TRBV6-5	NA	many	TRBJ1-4	TGTGCCAGCAGTTGGGATTTTCGTTCGTCCGCCTTTAATGAAAAACTGTTTTTT	CASSWDFRSSAFNEKLFF
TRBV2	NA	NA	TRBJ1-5	TGTGCCAGCAGTGATTTGGAGGGCAATCAGCCCCAGCATTTT	CASSDLEGNQPQHF
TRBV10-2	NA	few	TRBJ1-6	TGCGCCAGCAGTGAGTCAGGGGCTTCGGGTGCACCCCTCCACTTT	CASSESGASGAPLHF
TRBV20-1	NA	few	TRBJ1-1	TGCAGTGCAAACGGACAGACGAACACTGAAGCTTTCTTT	CSANGQTNTEAFF
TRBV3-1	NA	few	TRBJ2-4	TGTGCCAGCAGCCAAGAACTCCTAGGAGCCAAAAACATTCAGTACTTC	CASSQELLGAKNIQYF
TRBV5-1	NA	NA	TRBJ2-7	TGCGACAGCAGGTCCGGGTATACTCCCTACGAGCAGTACTTC	CDSRSGYTPYEQYF
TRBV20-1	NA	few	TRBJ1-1	TGCAGTGCTAGAGAGGGCGGGGGGAACACTGAAGCTTTCTTT	CSAREGGGNTEAFF
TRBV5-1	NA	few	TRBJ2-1	TGCGCCAGCAGCTTGGTCTCCGGAGGGAATGAGCAGTTCTTC	CASSLVSGGNEQFF
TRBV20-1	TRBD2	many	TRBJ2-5	TGCAGTGCTAGAGCCCCAACGGGGGGGCTGGTAGGGACCCAGTACTTC	CSARAPTGGLVGTQYF
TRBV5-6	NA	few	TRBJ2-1	TGTGCCAGCAGCTTGGTTGGGGGGGCAAGGGTCGATGAGCAGTTCTTC	CASSLVGGARVDEQFF
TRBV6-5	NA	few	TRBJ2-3	TGTGCCAGCAGTTACACGTTGACTACGTCCTCTTCAGATACGCAGTATTTT	CASSYTLTTSSSDTQYF
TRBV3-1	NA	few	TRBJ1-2	TGTGCCAGCAGCCAAGGTCCCCAGAGGGGGACTTATGGCTACACCTTC	CASSQGPQRGTYGYTF
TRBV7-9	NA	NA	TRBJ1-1	TGTGCCAGCACCCCTGGGGGAAAAGCTTTCTTT	CASTPGGKAFF
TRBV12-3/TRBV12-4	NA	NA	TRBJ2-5	TGTGCCAGCAGTTTAGCGGGGGCCGGCCAAGAGACCCAGTACTTC	CASSLAGAGQETQYF
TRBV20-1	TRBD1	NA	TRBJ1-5	TGCAGTCCTAGAGTAGGGGGCGGCAATCAGCCCCAGCATTTT	CSPRVGGGNQPQHF
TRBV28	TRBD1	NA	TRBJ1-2	TGTGCCAGCAGCCATGACAGGGATGGCTACACCTTC	CASSHDRDGYTF
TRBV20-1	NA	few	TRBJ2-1	TGCAGTGCAACTGGACACGCGAGCTCCTACAATGAGCAGTTCTTC	CSATGHASSYNEQFF
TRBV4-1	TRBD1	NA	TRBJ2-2	TGCGCCAGCAGCGACCCAGGGGGTTTGGACACCGGGGAGCTGTTTTTT	CASSDPGGLDTGELFF
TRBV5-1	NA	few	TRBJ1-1	TGCGCCAGCAGTGAGGGTAACACTGAAGCTTTCTTT	CASSEGNTEAFF
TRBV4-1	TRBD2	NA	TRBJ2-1	TGCGCCAGCAATTGGGCTAGCGGGACCAATGAGCAGTTCTTC	CASNWASGTNEQFF
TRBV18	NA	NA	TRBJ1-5	TGTGCCAGCTCACCGGTGCGGCATAATCAGCCCCAGCATTTT	CASSPVRHNQPQHF
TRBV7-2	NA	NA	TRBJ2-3	TGTGCCAGCAGCTTAACCCGTGTTAGGGGCACAGATACGCAGTATTTT	CASSLTRVRGTDTQYF
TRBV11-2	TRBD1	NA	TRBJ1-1	TGTGCCAGCAGCCAACGACAGGGAGTTCACACTGAAGCTTTCTTT	CASSQRQGVHTEAFF
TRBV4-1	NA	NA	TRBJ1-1	TGCGCCAGCAGCCAAGATCCCGGGACGGAACTCAACACTGAAGCTTTCTTT	CASSQDPGTELNTEAFF
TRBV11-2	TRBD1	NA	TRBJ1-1	TGTGCCAGCAGCGCCTGGACAGGGAACACTGAAGCTTTCTTT	CASSAWTGNTEAFF
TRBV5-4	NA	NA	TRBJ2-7	TGTGCCAGCAGCTCCCCCCGCAGGGCCGACGAGCAGTACTTC	CASSSPRRADEQYF
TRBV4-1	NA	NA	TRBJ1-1	TGCGCCAGCAGCCACCTCGGGGCGCCTGAAGCTTTCTTT	CASSHLGAPEAFF
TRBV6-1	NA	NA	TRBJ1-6	TGTGCCAGCACTACCGCCGGGGTATACTCACCCCTCCACTTT	CASTTAGVYSPLHF
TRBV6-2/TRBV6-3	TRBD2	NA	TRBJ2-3	TGTGCCAGCAGTGACGGACTAGCGGGGGATACGCAGTATTTT	CASSDGLAGDTQYF
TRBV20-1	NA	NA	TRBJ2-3	TGCAGTGCTAAACGGACTAGCACAGATACGCAGTATTTT	CSAKRTSTDTQYF
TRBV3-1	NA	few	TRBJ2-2	TGTGCCAGCAGCCAAGGGGGGGCCGGCGGGGAGCTGTTTTTT	CASSQGGAGGELFF
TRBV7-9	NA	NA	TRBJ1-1	TGTGCCGCTTATGGGAACACTGAAGCTTTCTTT	CAAYGNTEAFF
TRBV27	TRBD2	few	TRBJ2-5	TGTGCCAGCAGTTTAAGCTCGACGGGGGGGCGAGAGACCCAGTACTTC	CASSLSSTGGRETQYF
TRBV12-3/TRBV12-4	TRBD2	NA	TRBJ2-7	TGTGCCAGCAGGCAGACTAGCGGGGGCTACGAGCAGTACTTC	CASRQTSGGYEQYF
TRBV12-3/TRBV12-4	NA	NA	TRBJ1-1	TGTGCCAGCAGGAGAACTGAAGCTTTCTTT	CASRRTEAFF
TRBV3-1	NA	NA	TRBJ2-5	TGTGCCAGCAGCCAAGGGCTGGCGGGGCTGGCGGAGACCCAGTACTTC	CASSQGLAGLAETQYF
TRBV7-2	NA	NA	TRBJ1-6	TGTGCCAGCAGCTTCTGGGGCGGGGCCAATTCACCCCTCCACTTT	CASSFWGGANSPLHF
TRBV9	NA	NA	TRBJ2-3	TGTGCCAGCAGCCCCTGGGGGGATAACACAGATACGCAGTATTTT	CASSPWGDNTDTQYF
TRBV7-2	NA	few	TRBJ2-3	TGTGCCAGCAACACCTTTATCGGGAGCACAGATACGCAGTATTTT	CASNTFIGSTDTQYF
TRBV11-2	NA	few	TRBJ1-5	TGTGCCAGCAGCCCCGGTTGGGGGCTGGGTCAGCCCCAGCATTTT	CASSPGWGLGQPQHF
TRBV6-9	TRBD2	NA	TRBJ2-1	TGTGCCAGCAGTTTCAGACGGGGGGTCGCCTACAATGAGCAGTTCTTC	CASSFRRGVAYNEQFF
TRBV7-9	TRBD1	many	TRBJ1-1	TGTGCCAGCAGCTTGACAGGGGTGAACACTGAAGCTTTCTTT	CASSLTGVNTEAFF
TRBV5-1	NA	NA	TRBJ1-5	TGCGCCAGCAGCTTCGCGGGAAATAGCAATCAGCCCCAGCATTTT	CASSFAGNSNQPQHF
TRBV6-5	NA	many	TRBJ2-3	TGTGCCAGCAGCTCACCGGGTACAGATACGCAGTATTTT	CASSSPGTDTQYF
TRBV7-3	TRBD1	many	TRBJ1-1	TGTGCCAGCAGCGTACAGGGGCGTGGCACTGAAGCTTTCTTT	CASSVQGRGTEAFF
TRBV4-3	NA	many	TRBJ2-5	TGCGCCAGCAGCCAAGATCTGAGGGGCGAGACCCAGTACTTC	CASSQDLRGETQYF
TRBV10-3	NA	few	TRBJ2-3	TGTGCCATCAGTGAGTCGGCCCCAGATACGCAGTATTTT	CAISESAPDTQYF
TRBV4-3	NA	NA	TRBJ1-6	TGCGCCAGCAGCCATCTCCAGGACCATAATTCACCCCTCCACTTT	CASSHLQDHNSPLHF
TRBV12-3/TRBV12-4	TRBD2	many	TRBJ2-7	TGTGCCAGCAGTCTGGGGACTACCTACGAGCAGTACTTC	CASSLGTTYEQYF
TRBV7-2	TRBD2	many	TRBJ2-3	TGTGCCAGCAGCCTCGCGGGGGGGCTAGATACGCAGTATTTT	CASSLAGGLDTQYF
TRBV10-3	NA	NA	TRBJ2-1	TGTGCCATCAGTTCAGTCAATGAGCAGTTCTTC	CAISSVNEQFF
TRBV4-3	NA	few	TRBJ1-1	TGCGCCAGCAGCCAAGAGTCCGGGGACTACAACACTGAAGCTTTCTTT	CASSQESGDYNTEAFF
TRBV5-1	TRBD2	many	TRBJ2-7	TGCGCCAGCAGGGGACTAGCGGGGGGGAGTTACGAGCAGTACTTC	CASRGLAGGSYEQYF
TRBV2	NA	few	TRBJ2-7	TGTGCCAGCAGTGGACGCCTGGGGGGCGGCGAGCAGTACTTC	CASSGRLGGGEQYF